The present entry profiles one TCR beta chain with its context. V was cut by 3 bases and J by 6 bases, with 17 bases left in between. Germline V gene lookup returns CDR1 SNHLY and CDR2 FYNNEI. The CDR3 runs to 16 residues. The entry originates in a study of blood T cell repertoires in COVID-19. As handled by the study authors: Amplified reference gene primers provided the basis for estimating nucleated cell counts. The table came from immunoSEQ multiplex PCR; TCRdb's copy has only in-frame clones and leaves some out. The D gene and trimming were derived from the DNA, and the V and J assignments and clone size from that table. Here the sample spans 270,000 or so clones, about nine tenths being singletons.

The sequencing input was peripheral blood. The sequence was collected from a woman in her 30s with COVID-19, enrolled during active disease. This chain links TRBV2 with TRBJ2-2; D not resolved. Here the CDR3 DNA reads TGTGCCAGCAGTGATGGAGAGGCTTGGGTGGCCGGGGAGCTGTTTTTT. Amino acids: CASSDGEAWVAGELFF.